This T cell receptor (beta chain) is from a study of OX40 agonist ivuxolimab in advanced cancers. Study-wide context: Hepatocellular carcinoma, melanoma, renal cell or head and neck cancer affected the dose-escalation patients. From 23 to 79 years was the age range, with a mean of approximately 63 years, and roughly 80% were male. Anti-PD-1, anti-PD-L1 or anti-CTLA-4 therapy given earlier was allowed, and roughly 38% had some. Points from the study as a whole: The expanded peripheral T cells' antigen specificity was not determined.

Sequencing was performed with immunoSEQ multiplex PCR; in TCRdb, only in-frame clones are kept and a portion is missing. Here the sample spans roughly 74,000 clones, 87% being singletons. As to this clone: Its antigen is not identified.

CDR1 PRHDT and CDR2 FYEKMQ come from the germline V gene (reference sequence). This CDR3 has 13 amino acids. V lost 6 bases and J 6 bases, leaving 11 bases between the germline ends. V gene TRBV13 combines with J gene TRBJ2-2; D is uncertain. This TCR derives from an adult with an advanced solid tumor such as melanoma, head and neck, liver or kidney cancer. The sequenced sample was CD4+ or CD8+ T cells sorted from blood, obtained in a trial of the OX40 agonist ivuxolimab. CDR3 loop: CASSFQLPGELFF. The CDR3, as DNA: TGTGCCAGCAGTTTTCAATTGCCCGGGGAGCTGTTTTTT.